Described below is a single T cell receptor (beta chain) sequence and its context. The table lists this clonotype with many counts. It lacks a known antigen. No base quality information exists; no much larger clone differs at one position. The data were obtained in a study of CD8+CD57+ T cells in acquired aplastic anemia (dated by TCRdb to the late 2010s). Turning to the overall study: DNA extracted from sorted CD4+ and CD8+ cells had a mean of about 3.2 ug, with a range of roughly 0.17 to 27.4 ug. Mean read counts for healthy donor samples were roughly 10 million for CD4+ cells and some 11 million for CD8+ cells.

Genomic DNA served as template for TCR beta VDJ combination and CDR3 sequence profiling. An Illumina HiSeq 2000 was used for TCR repertoire sequencing. The study's own analysis went as follows. TRBV/TRBJ rearrangement plots, CDR3 size and DJ length profiles, and Simpson's diversity index were used to assess repertoires. The most abundant DNA sequence in the deep sequencing data was defined as the immunodominant clone. CDR3 amino acid sequences were checked for sharing across subjects and were also compared against the VDJdb database and published repertoires. TCRdb trimmed the raw reads at Q25, called clones with MiXCR and kept productive beta chains. Identical CDR3 proteins give one entry, which carries the most common genes and DNA. The V and J calls were not made by the authors but by TCRdb's processing. The sample table contains fewer than 250,000 distinct CDR3 sequences; only one count was recorded for around half of them. About 15% of the sample is in the top ten clones.

In the study, sorted CD4+ and CD8+ blood T cells from patients with severe aplastic anemia and from healthy subjects underwent deep sequencing of TCR repertoires. Ficoll-Paque density gradient centrifugation was used to isolate peripheral blood mononuclear cells. Before DNA extraction, CD4+ and CD8+ T cells were sorted by FACS or by magnetic beads. Study-wide conclusions, independent of this receptor: Twenty-nine CD8+ CDR3 sequences were found to be shared between patients and controls, but these sequences appeared to be highly expressed in patients and within the immunodominant clones of the patients. Patients and healthy controls showed no significant difference in CD8+ Simpson's diversity (P=0.060).

Germline trimming amounts to 5 bases on V and 2 bases on J, with 6 as the count of junction bases outside the gene matches. As encoded in the germline V gene, CDR1 is SGHRS while CDR2 is YFSETQ. The CDR3 has 15 amino acids, counting the end cysteine and phenylalanine. Kept here is only the CDR3 DNA, which spans 45 bases and is read in frame from base 1. The sample comprised sorted CD4+, CD8+, or CD8+CD57+ T cells (not recorded which) from PBMCs. The chain is encoded by TRBV5-1 joined to TRBJ2-7, with 11 bases aligning to TRBD2. The clonotype comes from a human donor in good health, serving as a control. The DNA is TGCGCCAGCAGAGCTAGCGGGGGGATTCCCTACGAGCAGTACTTC. It is translated as CASRASGGIPYEQYF.